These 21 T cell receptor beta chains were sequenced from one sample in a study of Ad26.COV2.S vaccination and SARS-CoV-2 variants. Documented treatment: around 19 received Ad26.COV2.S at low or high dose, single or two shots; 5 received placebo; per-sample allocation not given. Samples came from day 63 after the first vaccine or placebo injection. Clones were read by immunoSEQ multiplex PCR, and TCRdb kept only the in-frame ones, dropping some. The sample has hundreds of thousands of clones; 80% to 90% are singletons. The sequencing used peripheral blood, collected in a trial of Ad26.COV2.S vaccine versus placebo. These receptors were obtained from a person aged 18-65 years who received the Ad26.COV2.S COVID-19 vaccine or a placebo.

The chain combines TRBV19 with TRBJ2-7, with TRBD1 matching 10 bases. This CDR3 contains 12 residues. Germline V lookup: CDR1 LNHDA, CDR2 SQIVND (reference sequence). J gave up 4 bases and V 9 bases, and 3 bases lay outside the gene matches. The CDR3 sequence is CASRDRGYEQYF. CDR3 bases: TGTGCCAGCCGGGACAGGGGTTACGAGCAGTACTTC. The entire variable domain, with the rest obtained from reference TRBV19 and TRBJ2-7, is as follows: DGGITQSPKYLFRKEGQNVTLSCEQNLNHDAMYWYRQDPGQGLRLIYYSQIVNDFQKGDIAEGYSVSREKKESFPLTVTSAQKNPTAFYLCASRDRGYEQYFGPGTRLTVT.

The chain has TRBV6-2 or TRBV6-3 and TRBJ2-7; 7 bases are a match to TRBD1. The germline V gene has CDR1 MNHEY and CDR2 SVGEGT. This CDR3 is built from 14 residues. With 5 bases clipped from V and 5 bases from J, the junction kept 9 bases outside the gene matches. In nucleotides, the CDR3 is TGTGCCAGCAGTACACCGGGACAGAGCAACGAGCAGTACTTC. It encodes CASSTPGQSNEQYF.

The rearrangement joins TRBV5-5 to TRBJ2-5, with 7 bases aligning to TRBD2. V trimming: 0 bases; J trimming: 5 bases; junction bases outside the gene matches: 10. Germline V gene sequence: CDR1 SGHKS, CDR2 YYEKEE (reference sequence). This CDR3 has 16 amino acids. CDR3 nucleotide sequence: TGTGCCAGCAGCTTGGAGAGCGGGGCGTTGAGGGAGACCCAGTACTTC. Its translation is CASSLESGALRETQYF.

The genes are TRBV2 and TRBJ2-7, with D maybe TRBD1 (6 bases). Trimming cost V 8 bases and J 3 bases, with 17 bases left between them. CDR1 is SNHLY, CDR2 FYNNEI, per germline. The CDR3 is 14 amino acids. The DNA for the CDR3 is TGTGCCAGCGGGAGCCGGACAGACAACTACGAGCAGTACTTC. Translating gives CASGSRTDNYEQYF.

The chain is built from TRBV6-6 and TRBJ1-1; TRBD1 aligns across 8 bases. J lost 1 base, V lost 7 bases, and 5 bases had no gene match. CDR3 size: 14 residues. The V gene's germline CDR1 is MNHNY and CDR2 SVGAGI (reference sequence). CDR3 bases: TGTGCCAGCATCGGGCAGGGGGCGAACACTGAAGCTTTCTTT. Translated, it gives CASIGQGANTEAFF.

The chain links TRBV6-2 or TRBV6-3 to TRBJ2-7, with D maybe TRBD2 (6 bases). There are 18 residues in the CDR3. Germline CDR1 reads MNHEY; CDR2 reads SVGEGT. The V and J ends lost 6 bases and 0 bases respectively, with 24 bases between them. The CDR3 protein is CASSPPPGLREASYEQYF. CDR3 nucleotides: TGTGCCAGCAGCCCCCCCCCAGGTTTAAGGGAGGCCTCCTACGAGCAGTACTTC.

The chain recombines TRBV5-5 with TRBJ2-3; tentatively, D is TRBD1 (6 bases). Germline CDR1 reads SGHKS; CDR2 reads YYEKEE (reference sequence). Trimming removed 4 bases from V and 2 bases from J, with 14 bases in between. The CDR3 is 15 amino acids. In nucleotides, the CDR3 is TGTGCCAGCAGCCAAATAGACAGGTTCACAGATACGCAGTATTTT. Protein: CASSQIDRFTDTQYF.

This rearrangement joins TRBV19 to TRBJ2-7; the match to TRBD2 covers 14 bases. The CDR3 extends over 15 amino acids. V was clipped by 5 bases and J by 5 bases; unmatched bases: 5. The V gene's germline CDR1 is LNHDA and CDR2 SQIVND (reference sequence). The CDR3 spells CASSRLAGGPHEQYF. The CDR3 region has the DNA TGTGCCAGTAGTCGACTAGCGGGAGGGCCTCACGAGCAGTACTTC.

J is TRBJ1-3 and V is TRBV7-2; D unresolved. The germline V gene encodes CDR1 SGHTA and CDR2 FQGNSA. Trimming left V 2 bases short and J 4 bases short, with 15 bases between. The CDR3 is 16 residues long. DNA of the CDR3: TGTGCCAGCAGCTTATGGGTGGAGTCTACCGGAAACACCATATATTTT. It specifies CASSLWVESTGNTIYF.

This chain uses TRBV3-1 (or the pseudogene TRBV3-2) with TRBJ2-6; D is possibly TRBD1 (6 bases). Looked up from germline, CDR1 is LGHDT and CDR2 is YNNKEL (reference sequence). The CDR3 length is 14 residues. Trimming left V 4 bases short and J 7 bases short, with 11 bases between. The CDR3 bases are TGTGCCAGCAGCCCTGGGACACGTGCCAACGTCCTGACTTTC. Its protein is CASSPGTRANVLTF.

CDR3 sequence: CASSNPPVGDRNTGELFF. The DNA for the CDR3 is TGTGCCAGTAGTAACCCCCCGGTGGGGGACCGAAACACCGGGGAGCTGTTTTTT. This chain joins TRBV19 and TRBJ2-2; D possibly uses TRBD1 or TRBD2 (5 bases each). Germline-derived CDR1 and CDR2 are LNHDA and SQIVND (reference sequence). CDR3 length: 18 amino acids. V shed 4 bases and J shed 2 bases, with 20 bases lying between them.

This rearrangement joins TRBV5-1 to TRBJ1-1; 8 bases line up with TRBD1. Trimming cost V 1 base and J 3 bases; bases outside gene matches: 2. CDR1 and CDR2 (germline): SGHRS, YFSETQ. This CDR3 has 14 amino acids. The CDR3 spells CASSLQGAHTEAFF. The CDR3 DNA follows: TGCGCCAGCAGCTTGCAGGGGGCCCACACTGAAGCTTTCTTT.

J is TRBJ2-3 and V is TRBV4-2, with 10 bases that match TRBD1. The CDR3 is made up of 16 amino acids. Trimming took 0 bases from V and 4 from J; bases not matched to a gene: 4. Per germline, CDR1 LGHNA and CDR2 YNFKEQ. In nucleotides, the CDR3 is TGTGCCAGCAGCCAAGATCACGGACAGGGGGCAGATACGCAGTATTTT. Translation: CASSQDHGQGADTQYF.

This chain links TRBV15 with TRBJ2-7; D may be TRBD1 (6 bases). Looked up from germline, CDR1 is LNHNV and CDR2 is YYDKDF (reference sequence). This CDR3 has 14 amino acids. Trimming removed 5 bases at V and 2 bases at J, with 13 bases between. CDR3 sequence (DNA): TGTGCCACCAGCCCGACAGGAAAACCCTACGAGCAGTACTTC. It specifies CATSPTGKPYEQYF.

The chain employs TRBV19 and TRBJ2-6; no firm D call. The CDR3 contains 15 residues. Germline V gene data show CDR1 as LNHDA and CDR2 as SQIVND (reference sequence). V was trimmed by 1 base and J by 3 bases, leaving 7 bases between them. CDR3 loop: CASSIAGFGANVLTF. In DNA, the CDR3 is TGTGCCAGTAGTATAGCCGGGTTTGGGGCCAACGTCCTGACTTTC.

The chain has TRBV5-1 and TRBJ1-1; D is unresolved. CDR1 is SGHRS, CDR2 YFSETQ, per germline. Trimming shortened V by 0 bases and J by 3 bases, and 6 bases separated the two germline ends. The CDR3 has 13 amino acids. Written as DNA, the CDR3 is TGCGCCAGCAGCTTGGGGTCAGACACTGAAGCTTTCTTT. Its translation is CASSLGSDTEAFF. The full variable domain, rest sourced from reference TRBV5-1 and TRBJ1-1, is KAGVTQTPRYLIKTRGQQVTLSCSPISGHRSVSWYQQTPGQGLQFLFEYFSETQRNKGNFPGRFSGRQFSNSRSEMNVSTLELGDSALYLCASSLGSDTEAFFGQGTRLTVV.

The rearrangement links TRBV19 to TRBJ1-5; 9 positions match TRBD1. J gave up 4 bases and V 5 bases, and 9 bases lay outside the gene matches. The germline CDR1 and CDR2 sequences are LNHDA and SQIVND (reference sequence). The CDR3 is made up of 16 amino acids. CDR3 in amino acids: CASSFRTGAINQPQHF. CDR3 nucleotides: TGTGCCAGTAGTTTCAGGACAGGGGCCATTAATCAGCCCCAGCATTTT.

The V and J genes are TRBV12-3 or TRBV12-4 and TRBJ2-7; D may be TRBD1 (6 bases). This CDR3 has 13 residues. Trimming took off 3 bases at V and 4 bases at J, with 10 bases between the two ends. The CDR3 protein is CASSFTRGYEQYF. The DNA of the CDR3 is TGTGCCAGCAGTTTTACCAGGGGTTACGAGCAGTACTTC.

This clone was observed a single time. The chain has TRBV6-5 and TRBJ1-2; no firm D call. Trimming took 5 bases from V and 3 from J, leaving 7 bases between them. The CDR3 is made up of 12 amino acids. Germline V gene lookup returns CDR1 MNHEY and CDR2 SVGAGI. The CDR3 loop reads CASSPDHYGYTF. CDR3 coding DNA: TGTGCCAGCAGTCCGGACCACTATGGCTACACCTTC.

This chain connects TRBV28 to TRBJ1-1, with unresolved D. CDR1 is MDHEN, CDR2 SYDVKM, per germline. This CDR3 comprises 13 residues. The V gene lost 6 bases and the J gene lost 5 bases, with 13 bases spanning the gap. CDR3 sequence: CASRSERRTEAFF. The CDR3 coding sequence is TGTGCCAGCAGGTCAGAGCGTCGGACTGAAGCTTTCTTT.

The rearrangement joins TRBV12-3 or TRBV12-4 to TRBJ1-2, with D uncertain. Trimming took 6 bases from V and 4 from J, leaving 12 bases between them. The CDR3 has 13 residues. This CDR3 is CASSPFLSYGYTF. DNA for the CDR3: TGTGCCAGCAGCCCCTTCCTATCCTATGGCTACACCTTC.